One sample yielded the 6 T cell receptor beta chains listed below, sequenced in a study of cytomegalovirus exposure and HLA in healthy donors. A multiplex PCR was run with 60 Vbeta primers and 13 Jbeta primers. Using immunoSEQ multiplex PCR, the repertoire was profiled, and TCRdb retains in-frame clones only, with some absent. Among about 120,000 clones listed, 70% to 80% were seen once. The sequencing sample was made of PBMCs. The source of these receptors is a woman between 50 and 59 years old in good health and CMV-seropositive.

V usage is TRBV5-6 and J usage is TRBJ2-3, with TRBD2 identical over 10 bases. The junction had 8 bases not matched to a gene; V was cut back by 0 bases and J by 1 base. CDR1 and CDR2 from the germline V gene are SGHDT and YYEEEE. The CDR3 covers 18 residues. CDR3 coding DNA: TGTGCCAGCAGCTTGGGACTAGCGGGTCCCCCTGGCACAGATACGCAGTATTTT. It translates to CASSLGLAGPPGTDTQYF.

In DNA, the CDR3 is TGTGCCAGCAGCTCCTGGAGGACTCTTAGGGGACAGGAAACAGATACGCAGTATTTT. Translating gives CASSSWRTLRGQETDTQYF. The V gene is TRBV11-2, the J gene TRBJ2-3; 8 bases are shared with TRBD1. The CDR3 length is 19 residues. Losses at the gene ends were 4 bases for V and 3 bases for J; bases not matched to a gene: 18. In germline, CDR1 is SGHAT, CDR2 FQNNGV.

The CDR3 here is CASSVEGALGEQYF. In DNA, the CDR3 is TGTGCCAGCAGCGTAGAGGGGGCCTTGGGCGAGCAGTACTTC. The V and J genes are TRBV9 and TRBJ2-7, with 7 bases aligning to TRBD1. The germline V gene encodes CDR1 SGDLS and CDR2 YYNGEE. The ends lost 0 bases at V and 6 bases at J; junction bases unmatched: 6. This CDR3 has 14 amino acids.

The chain is built from TRBV6-5 and TRBJ1-1; TRBD1 aligns across 7 bases. V was clipped by 2 bases and J by 1 base; unmatched bases: 1. The CDR3 has 14 residues. CDR1 is MNHEY, CDR2 SVGAGI, per germline. CDR3 in amino acids: CASSYGTENTEAFF. The CDR3 DNA reads as TGTGCCAGCAGTTACGGGACAGAGAACACTGAAGCTTTCTTT.

This sequence joins TRBV21-1 and TRBJ1-1; TRBD1 is taken as the D call from the table, unchecked against the DNA. TRBV21-1 is listed as a pseudogene. The CDR3 extends over 18 amino acids. The CDR3 is CASRFTGTGEGMNTEAFF. CDR3 nucleotides: TGTGCCAGCAGATTTACCGGGACAGGGGAGGGAATGAACACTGAAGCTTTCTTT.

Only a few counts were recorded for this clone. J is TRBJ2-7 and V is TRBV6-5; TRBD2 agrees at 15 bases. CDR3 size: 14 residues. Germline loops: CDR1 MNHEY, CDR2 SVGAGI. The V segment lost 2 bases and the J segment 12 bases; nucleotides outside the gene matches: 5. DNA of the CDR3: TGTGCCAGCAGTTACGGACTAGCGGGAGGGAGATGGTACTTC. Translating it yields CASSYGLAGGRWYF.